This entry concerns a single TCR beta chain. Trimming pared 4 bases from V and 0 bases from J, leaving 19 bases between. Germline V gene lookup returns CDR1 SGHNT and CDR2 YYREEE (reference sequence). This CDR3 is 17 amino acids long. This specimen belongs to a study of shared clonotypes between healthy human individuals. Sequenced by immunoSEQ multiplex PCR; TCRdb stores in-frame clones only, minus some. The sample yields about 1 million clones, 65% to 75% seen once. The genes are TRBV5-4 and TRBJ1-2; D gene ambiguous. The source of this sequence is a man younger than 35 in good health. Specimen: memory CD4+ T cells sorted from blood. Specified subset: CD45RA-negative fraction. The CDR3: CASSPGLQRGANYGYTF. CDR3 sequence (DNA): TGTGCCAGCAGCCCAGGTCTCCAGCGGGGAGCTAACTATGGCTACACCTTC.